This T cell receptor beta chain was retrieved from a study of human T cells and chemical hapten exposure. Unique molecular identifiers were attached to individual cDNA molecules within the library. In the original analysis: There were a median of roughly 100,000 TCRs per sample, with a range from about 20,000 to 700,000. TCRdb used MiXCR to reprocess the reads, holding one entry per CDR3 protein. TCRdb's processing, not the study's, gives the V and J calls here. Among around 120,000 distinct CDR3 sequences listed, approximately 9.3% were seen once. Trimming took off 0 bases at V and 5 bases at J, with 13 bases between the two ends. Germline CDR1 and CDR2: SGHDT and YYEEEE. The CDR3 has 15 amino acids. The authors' total RNA extraction used unfractionated whole blood.

The clonotype originates from a human donor in good health. Some clones in this sample may be carry-over from other donors' samples. The sequencing sample was made of whole blood. This chain joins TRBV5-6 and TRBJ2-3; D not resolved. The CDR3 DNA is TGTGCCAGCAGCTTGGAGGCTAATGGTCGAGATACGCAGTATTTT. This encodes CASSLEANGRDTQYF. The variable domain in full, completed from reference TRBV5-6 and TRBJ2-3, reads DAGVTQSPTHLIKTRGQQVTLRCSPKSGHDTVSWYQQALGQGPQFIFQYYEEEERQRGNFPDRFSGHQFPNYSSELNVNALLLGDSALYLCASSLEANGRDTQYFGPGTRLTVL.